These 13 T cell receptor beta chains were all obtained from the same sample, sequenced in a study of cytomegalovirus exposure and HLA in healthy donors. A multiplex PCR was run with 60 Vbeta primers and 13 Jbeta primers. Data came from immunoSEQ multiplex PCR; TCRdb stores just in-frame clones and leaves some out. This sample has approximately 170,000 clones; roughly 80% occur once, and the top ten carry roughly 9.3%. The material sequenced was PBMCs. These TCRs come from a man between 18 and 29 years old in good health and CMV-seropositive.

The chain is built from TRBV4-2 and TRBJ2-2; D is perhaps TRBD2 (6 bases). V gave up 4 bases and J gave up 8 bases, with 17 bases separating them. The germline CDR1 and CDR2 sequences are LGHNA and YNFKEQ. The CDR3 length is 15 residues. The CDR3 DNA reads as TGTGCCAGCAGCCCCCAGCCGGGAGAGCATGGGGAGCTGTTTTTT. Protein product: CASSPQPGEHGELFF.

The genes are TRBV9 and TRBJ1-2, with 10 nucleotides matching TRBD1. The CDR3 spans 14 residues. CDR1 and CDR2 (germline): SGDLS, YYNGEE. V lost 3 bases and J lost 5; bases outside the gene matches: 4. The CDR3 bases are TGTGCCAGCAGCGGGACAGGGGGAGTGTATGGCTACACCTTC. The encoded protein is CASSGTGGVYGYTF.

V usage is TRBV13 and J usage is TRBJ1-3; no firm D call. Trimming took off 6 bases at V and 7 bases at J, with 19 bases between the two ends. CDR1 and CDR2 (germline): PRHDT, FYEKMQ (reference sequence). There are 15 residues in the CDR3. CDR3 DNA sequence: TGTGCCAGCAGACGCCAGGAAGACCATCTCAACACCATATATTTT. Translation: CASRRQEDHLNTIYF.

J is TRBJ1-3 and V is TRBV21-1; the D call in the table, TRBD1, was not verified against the DNA. TRBV21-1 corresponds to a pseudogene. The CDR3 runs 16 residues. The CDR3 nucleotides are TGTGCCAGCAGCAAAGCGGGGACACACTCTGGAAACACCATATATTTT. This encodes CASSKAGTHSGNTIYF.

This clone has a single count. Sequence at one end of the junction differs from germline and may be a read error. The V gene is TRBV7-8, the J gene TRBJ2-2; no definite D call. Per germline, CDR1 SGHVS and CDR2 FQNEAQ. The length of the CDR3 is 14 residues. The DNA of the CDR3 is TGTGCCAGCAGCTTAGGCACGAACAGCGGGGAGCTGTTTTTT. This translates into CASSLGTNSGELFF.

This clone showed up just a few times. The chain uses TRBV7-9 and TRBJ2-7; D is possibly TRBD2 (6 bases). V was clipped by 1 base and J by 1 base, with 11 bases between them. This CDR3 contains 15 residues. Germline-derived CDR1 and CDR2 are SEHNR and FQNEAQ (reference sequence). The CDR3 region has the DNA TGTGCCAGCAGCTTAGGTAGCGGCCCTTCCTACGAGCAGTACTTC. It is translated as CASSLGSGPSYEQYF.

The gene calls are TRBV6-5 and TRBJ1-4; a weak D match, TRBD1 (6 bases). CDR3 length equals 16 residues. The V end lost 4 bases, the J end lost 5 bases, and 17 bases lay between the germline ends. The germline gives CDR1 MNHEY, CDR2 SVGAGI. The CDR3 DNA follows: TGTGCCAGCAGTTCCACCCCTCAGGGGACAAATGAAAAACTGTTTTTT. Residues: CASSSTPQGTNEKLFF.

J is TRBJ2-1 and V is TRBV6-6, with 13 positions matching TRBD2. V lost 5 bases to trimming and J lost 7 bases; unmatched junction nucleotides: 5. The CDR3 runs to 15 residues. CDR1 and CDR2 (germline): MNHNY, SVGAGI (reference sequence). The CDR3 reads CASSDRLAGGNEQFF. CDR3 bases: TGTGCCAGCAGTGATCGACTAGCGGGAGGAAATGAGCAGTTCTTC.

This clone came up a few times. The V call is TRBV6-5, the J call TRBJ1-2; 8 bases agree with TRBD1. This CDR3 spans 11 amino acids. Germline CDR1 MNHEY, CDR2 SVGAGI. With V trimmed by 6 bases and J by 7 bases, 1 base remained unmatched. CDR3 sequence reads: CASSTGGGYTF. In DNA form, the CDR3 reads TGTGCCAGCAGCACAGGGGGTGGCTACACCTTC.

The V gene is TRBV30, the J gene TRBJ2-1; D possibly corresponds to TRBD1 (5 bases). V lost 1 base, J lost 6 bases, and 10 bases lay in between. CDR3 length equals 13 residues. CDR1 and CDR2 from the germline V gene are GTSNPN and SVGIG (reference sequence). In DNA, the CDR3 is TGTGCCTGGAGTGACCTTCAGGGCAATGAGCAGTTCTTC. Translating it yields CAWSDLQGNEQFF.

The table lists this clone with a few counts. The genes are TRBV7-9 and TRBJ1-2; the D gene is possibly TRBD1 (5 bases). Germline CDR1 SEHNR, CDR2 FQNEAQ (reference sequence). This CDR3 spans 16 amino acids. Trimming shortened V by 10 bases and J by 0 bases, and 21 bases separated the two germline ends. The DNA of the CDR3 is TGTGCCATCCATGGGGGGGGTTTCGCTACTAACTATGGCTACACCTTC. Protein: CAIHGGGFATNYGYTF. Based on the CDR3 plus reference TRBV7-9 and TRBJ1-2, the full variable domain is DTGVSQNPRHKITKRGQNVTFRCDPISEHNRLYWYRQTLGQGPEFLTYFQNEAQLEKSRLLSDRFSAERPKGSFSTLEIQRTEQGDSAMYLCAIHGGGFATNYGYTFGSGTRLTVV.

This clone was seen more than once but under ten times. The rearrangement links TRBV29-1 to TRBJ1-2; 7 nucleotides match TRBD1. The CDR3 length is 10 residues. V lost 5 bases to trimming and J lost 8 bases; unmatched junction nucleotides: 2. CDR1 is SQVTM, CDR2 ANQGSEA, per germline. This CDR3 reads CSVRDRGYTF. In DNA form, the CDR3 reads TGCAGCGTTAGGGACAGAGGCTACACCTTC.

The rearrangement joins TRBV7-8 to TRBJ2-7, with 8 bases fitting TRBD1. The CDR3 is made up of 16 amino acids. Germline-derived CDR1 and CDR2 are SGHVS and FQNEAQ. The V gene end was trimmed by 4 bases and the J gene end by 3 bases; junction bases not matched to a gene: 11. CDR3 in amino acids: CASSSRTGRDGYEQYF. The CDR3 DNA reads as TGTGCCAGCAGCTCCCGGACAGGGAGAGATGGCTACGAGCAGTACTTC.